The rows below give T cell receptor beta chains drawn from one sample of a study of blood T cell repertoires in COVID-19. The repertoire was sequenced with immunoSEQ multiplex PCR; TCRdb's copy has only in-frame clones and lacks some. The table shows about 270,000 clones, with approximately 91% occurring only once. The specimen was peripheral blood. These receptors all stem from a man in his forties or fifties with acute or convalescent COVID-19. Each CDR3 is given without its conserved first and last residue.

>TRBJ2-1|14|TRBV13
ASSLAGTSRHNEQF
>TRBJ2-5|14|TRBV6-2/TRBV6-3
ASSFLGGQIQETQY
>TRBJ2-3|13|TRBV11-2
ASSAPGQNTDTQY
>TRBJ1-1|12|TRBV5-1
ASSLNRGNTEAF
>TRBJ1-3|13|TRBV9
ASTRGGSSGNTIY
>TRBJ2-7|11|TRBV19
ASSPTPSYEQY
>TRBJ2-2|12|TRBV10-3
AISDSPFAGELF
>TRBJ2-3|13|TRBV10-1
ASSDVGQGTDTQY
>TRBJ1-5|12|TRBV19
ASSIPRGNQPQH
>TRBJ1-2|9|TRBV29-1
SGQGSYGYT
>TRBJ2-5|11|TRBV11-1
ASSGSGQETQY
>TRBJ2-1|12|TRBV28
ASSLPRGAQEQF
>TRBJ1-5|13|TRBV6-6
ASALQGGSNQPQH
>TRBJ1-3|11|TRBV29-1
SVELGAGNTIY
>TRBJ1-5|12|TRBV2
ASSVLYINQPQH
>TRBJ2-4|14|TRBV2
ASKREGILAKNIQY
>TRBJ2-2|16|TRBV11-3
ASSPGTGSGLNTGELF
>TRBJ1-1|11|TRBV3-1/TRBV3-2
ASSQVSAGKAF
>TRBJ2-7|12|TRBV3-1/TRBV3-2
ASSQGTTDYEQY
>TRBJ1-4|12|TRBV7-9
ASSLPGGGEKLF
>TRBJ1-5|14|TRBV18
ASSSPLQGRNQPQH
>TRBJ1-2|12|TRBV5-4
ASSRGTASHGYT
>TRBJ1-5|12|TRBV7-9
ASSSPDRDQPQH
>TRBJ1-1|13|TRBV7-8
ASSLDPGVNTEAF
>TRBJ1-1|12|TRBV19
ASSRTPQNTEAF
>TRBJ2-2|15|TRBV11-3
ASTPRASETNTGELF
>TRBJ1-4|14|TRBV9
ASSPRLDRLNEKLF
>TRBJ1-2|10|TRBV25-1
ASSSLNYGYT
>TRBJ1-1|12|TRBV10-3
AISLHDVATEAF
>TRBJ1-2|11|TRBV29-1
SARFHYTGGYT
>TRBJ1-1|15|TRBV3-1/TRBV3-2
ASSQEGDRGLSTEAF
>TRBJ1-2|15|TRBV7-9
ASSLGRGPLGNYGYT
>TRBJ1-1|12|TRBV18
ASSQTRENTEAF
>TRBJ2-3|13|TRBV4-1
ASSRNRDRDDTQY
>TRBJ1-4|12|TRBV7-3
ASSRGQGNEKLF
>TRBJ1-4|17|TRBV5-1
ASRAIDRGRSSSNEKLF
>TRBJ1-2|11|TRBV19
ASSPTGTPVNT
>TRBJ2-7|12|TRBV5-1
ASSTTGGSYEQY
>TRBJ2-3|15|TRBV6-6
ASSPGGLTSSTDTQY
>TRBJ1-4|13|TRBV5-4
ASSFSGGAGEKLF
>TRBJ1-5|11|TRBV2
AREQGSYQPQH
>TRBJ2-3|12|TRBV5-1
ASSLARVADTQY
>TRBJ1-3|13|TRBV15
ATSTDRGPGNTIY
>TRBJ1-1|11|TRBV5-4
ASSPTGNTEAF
>TRBJ1-2|12|TRBV2
ASSQTGDNYGYT
>TRBJ2-7|12|TRBV5-6
ASSLAGQAYEQY
>TRBJ2-2|11|TRBV6-5
ASKEPPPGELF
>TRBJ2-7|12|TRBV30
ASSRRREESEQY
>TRBJ2-3|14|TRBV7-2
ASSRGLAASTDTQY